The sequence of this T cell receptor (beta chain) was determined in a study of blood T cell repertoires in COVID-19. The wider study: Sites in the United States, Italy and Spain provided acute and convalescent COVID-19 samples. Nucleic acid was either cDNA or gDNA, and it came from T cells, B-cell-depleted T cells, or PBMCs.

Generated by immunoSEQ multiplex PCR, the TCRdb table keeps only in-frame clones and is missing some. Altogether around 200,000 clones are present, 85% being singletons, with the ten largest covering approximately 6.2%. Participant age was roughly 18 to 100 years, and participants resided in about two dozen US areas. Donors in Cohort 3 who had recovered were those with two negative PCRs, healthcare professional clearance, or resolution of their symptoms. The TCR sequence derives from a man aged 35 to 55 who had recovered from COVID-19. The sample consisted of PBMCs or T cells enriched from blood (not recorded which).

The CDR3, as DNA: TGTGCCAGCAGCCCCTACAGGGGGTACGAGCAGTACTTC. Amino acid sequence: CASSPYRGYEQYF. This rearrangement joins TRBV11-3 to TRBJ2-7, with TRBD1 matching over 8 bases. Germline CDR1 is SGHNT and CDR2 is YENEEA. The CDR3 has 13 residues. V gave up 5 bases and J gave up 4 bases; unmatched junction bases: 4.